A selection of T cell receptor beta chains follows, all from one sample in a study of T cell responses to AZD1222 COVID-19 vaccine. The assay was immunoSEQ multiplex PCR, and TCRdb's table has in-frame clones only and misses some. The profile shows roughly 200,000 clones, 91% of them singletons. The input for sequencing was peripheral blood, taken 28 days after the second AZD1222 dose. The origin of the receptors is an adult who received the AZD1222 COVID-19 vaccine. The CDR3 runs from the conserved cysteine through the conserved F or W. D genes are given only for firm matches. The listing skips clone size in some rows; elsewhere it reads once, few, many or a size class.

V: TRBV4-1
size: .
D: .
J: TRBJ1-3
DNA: TGCGCCAGCAGCCAGACTACAGGGTCCGGAAACACCATATATTTT
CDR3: CASSQTTGSGNTIYF

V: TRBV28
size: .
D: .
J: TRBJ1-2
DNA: TGTGCCAGCAGCTCCCCCAGGGCTCGGTATGGCTACACCTTC
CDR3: CASSSPRARYGYTF

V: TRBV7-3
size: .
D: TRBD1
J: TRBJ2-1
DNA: TGTGCCAGCAGCTTTGCAGGGACAGGGTACAATGAGCAGTTCTTC
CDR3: CASSFAGTGYNEQFF

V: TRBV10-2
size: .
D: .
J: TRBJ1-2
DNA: TGCGCCAGCAGTGACGGTTTTCGCTATGGCTACACCTTC
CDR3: CASSDGFRYGYTF

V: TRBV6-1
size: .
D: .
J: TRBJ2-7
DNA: TGTGCCAGCAGTGAAGCGCCACCAGCGAGCAACTACGAGCAGTACTTC
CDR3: CASSEAPPASNYEQYF

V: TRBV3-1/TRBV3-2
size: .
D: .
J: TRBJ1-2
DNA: TGTGCCAGCAGCCAAGATCGGGGGGACACCTGGTTCAAGGGGGTATATGGCTACACCTTC
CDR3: CASSQDRGDTWFKGVYGYTF

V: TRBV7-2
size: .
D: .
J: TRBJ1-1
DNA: TGTGCCAGCAGCTTACGAGGGCCGGAGGGTACTGAAGCTTTCTTT
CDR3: CASSLRGPEGTEAFF

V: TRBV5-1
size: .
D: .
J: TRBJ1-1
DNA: TGCGCCAGCAGCCCTGACTGGGATGAAGCTTTCTTT
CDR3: CASSPDWDEAFF

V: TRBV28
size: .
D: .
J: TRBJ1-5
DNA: TGTGCCAGAAACTCTTACTTCACAGGCCCCGAGGAGCCCCAGCATTTT
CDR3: CARNSYFTGPEEPQHF

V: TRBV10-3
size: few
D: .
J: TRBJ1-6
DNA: TGTGCCATCAGTGACGCAAAGACCGGAATCTTTAATGAACCCCTCCACTTT
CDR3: CAISDAKTGIFNEPLHF

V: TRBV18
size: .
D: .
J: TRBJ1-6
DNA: TGTGCCAGCTCACCAACTGGGAGCTCCTATAATTCACCCCTCCACTTT
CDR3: CASSPTGSSYNSPLHF

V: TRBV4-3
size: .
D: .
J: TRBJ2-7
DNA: TGCGCCAGCAGCCCCTCTCTCTCCTACGAGCAGTACTTC
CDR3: CASSPSLSYEQYF

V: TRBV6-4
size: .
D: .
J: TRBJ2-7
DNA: TGTGCCAGCAGTGACTCGGGTGGGAAAGGCGGCTACGAGCAGTACTTC
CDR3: CASSDSGGKGGYEQYF

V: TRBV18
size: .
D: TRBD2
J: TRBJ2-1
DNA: TGTGCCAGCTCACCGCCGGGACTAGCGGGAGGGCGGAATGAGCAGTTCTTC
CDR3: CASSPPGLAGGRNEQFF

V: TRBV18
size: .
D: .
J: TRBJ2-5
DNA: TGTGCCAGCTCACCACCTCGTAGTCAGTCAGAGACCCAGTACTTC
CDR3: CASSPPRSQSETQYF

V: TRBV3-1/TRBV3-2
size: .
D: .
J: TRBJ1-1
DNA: TGTGCCAGCAGCCAGCAAGGGGCCTTCGAGGCTTTCTTT
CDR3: CASSQQGAFEAFF

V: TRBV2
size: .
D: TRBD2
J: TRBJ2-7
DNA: TGTGCCAGCAGGCCCACTAGCGACTCCTACGAGCAGTACTTC
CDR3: CASRPTSDSYEQYF

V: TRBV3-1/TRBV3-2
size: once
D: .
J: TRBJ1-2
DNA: TGTGCCAGCAGCCAACTTCTGAGGGGCTACACCTTC
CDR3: CASSQLLRGYTF

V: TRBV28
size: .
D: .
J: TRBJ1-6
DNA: TGTGCCAGCAGGGTAGCTACGGGGGAATATTCACCCCTCCACTTT
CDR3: CASRVATGEYSPLHF

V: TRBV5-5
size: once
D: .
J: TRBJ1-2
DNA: TGTGCCAGCAGCTTGGCTACAGACTATGGCTACACCTTC
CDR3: CASSLATDYGYTF

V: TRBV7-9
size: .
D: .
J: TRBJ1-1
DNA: TGTGCCAGCAGCTTAGTTTTGGGGGTTAACACTGAAGCTTTCTTT
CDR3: CASSLVLGVNTEAFF

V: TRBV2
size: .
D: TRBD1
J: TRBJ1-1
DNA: TGTGCCAGCAGTGGACAGGGGAACACTGAAGCTTTCTTT
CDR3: CASSGQGNTEAFF

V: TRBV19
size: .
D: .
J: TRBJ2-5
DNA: TGTGCCAGTAGTATTAGTCTGCGTCAAGAGACCCAGTACTTC
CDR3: CASSISLRQETQYF

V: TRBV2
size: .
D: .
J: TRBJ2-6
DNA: TGTGCCAGCAGCTGGGGGCCAGACAACGTCCTGACTTTC
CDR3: CASSWGPDNVLTF

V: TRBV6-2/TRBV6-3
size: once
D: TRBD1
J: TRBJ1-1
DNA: TGTGCCAGCAGCACCGGGACAGGGAACACTGAAGCTTTCTTT
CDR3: CASSTGTGNTEAFF

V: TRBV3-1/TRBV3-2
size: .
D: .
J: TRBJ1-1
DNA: TGTGCCAGCAGCCAAGAAGCCCAGAACACTGAAGCTTTCTTT
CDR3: CASSQEAQNTEAFF

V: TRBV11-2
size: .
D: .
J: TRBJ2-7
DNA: TGTGCCAGCAGCTTAGCGTCTCCCGGCATCCATCTGGAGCAGTACTTC
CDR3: CASSLASPGIHLEQYF

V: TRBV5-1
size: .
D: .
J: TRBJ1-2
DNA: TGCGCCAGCAGCTTCGGAACCCCAGGGATCGGCTACACCTTC
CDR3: CASSFGTPGIGYTF

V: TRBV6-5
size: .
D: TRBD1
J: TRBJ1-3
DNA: TGTGCCAGCGGTCAGGGGGCTGGAAACACCATATATTTT
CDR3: CASGQGAGNTIYF

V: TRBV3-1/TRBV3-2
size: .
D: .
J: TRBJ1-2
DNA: TGTGCCAGCAGCCAAGATAACTATGGCTACACCTTC
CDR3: CASSQDNYGYTF

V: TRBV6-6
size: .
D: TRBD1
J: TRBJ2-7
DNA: TGTGCCAGCAGCTGGGGACAGGGGGTCTACGAGCAGTACTTC
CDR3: CASSWGQGVYEQYF

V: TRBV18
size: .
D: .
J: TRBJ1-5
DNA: TGTGCCAGCTCACCAAGTCAGGGATGGGGCAATCAGCCCCAGCATTTT
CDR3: CASSPSQGWGNQPQHF

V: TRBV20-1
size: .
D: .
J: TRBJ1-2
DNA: TGCAGTGCTAGTGGAGGGCCTGGCTACACCTTC
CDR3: CSASGGPGYTF

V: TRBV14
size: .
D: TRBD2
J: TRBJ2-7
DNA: TGTGCCAGCAGCCAAGACCCTAAGCGGGAGTTCACCTACGAGCAGTACTTC
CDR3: CASSQDPKREFTYEQYF

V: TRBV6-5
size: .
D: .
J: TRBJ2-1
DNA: TGTGCCAGCACCACCTCCACTCCCTCCTACAATGAGCAGTTCTTC
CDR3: CASTTSTPSYNEQFF

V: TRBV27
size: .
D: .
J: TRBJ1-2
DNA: TGTGCCAGCAGTTCCCGCCGGCGACAAGCTACTAACTATGGCTACACCTTC
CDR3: CASSSRRRQATNYGYTF

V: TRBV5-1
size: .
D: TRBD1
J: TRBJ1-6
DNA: TGCGCCAGCAGACAGCAGGGGGAATCACCCCTCCACTTT
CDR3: CASRQQGESPLHF

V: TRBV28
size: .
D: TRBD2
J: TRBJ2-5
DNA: TGTGCCAGCAGTCTTAGCGGGAGTGGGGAGACCCAGTACTTC
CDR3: CASSLSGSGETQYF

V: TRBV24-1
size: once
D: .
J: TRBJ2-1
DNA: TGTGCCACCAGTGATCTAACAGGGTGGAATGAGCAGTTCTTC
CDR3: CATSDLTGWNEQFF

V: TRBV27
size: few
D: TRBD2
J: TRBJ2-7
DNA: TGTGCCAGCAGTTTACCTTTTCGCGGGAGTATTCGCGAGCAGTACTTC
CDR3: CASSLPFRGSIREQYF

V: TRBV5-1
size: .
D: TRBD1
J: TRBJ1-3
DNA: TGCGCCAGCAGCCTCGGACAGGCGGGTCGTTCGGGAAACACCATATATTTT
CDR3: CASSLGQAGRSGNTIYF

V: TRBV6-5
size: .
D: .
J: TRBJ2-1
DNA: TGTGCCAGCAGTTACTCGGGTTCGAATGAGCAGTTCTTC
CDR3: CASSYSGSNEQFF

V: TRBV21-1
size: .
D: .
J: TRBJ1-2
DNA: TGTGCCAGCAGCAAAGTGGCCAGGGACTATGGCTACACCTTC
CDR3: CASSKVARDYGYTF

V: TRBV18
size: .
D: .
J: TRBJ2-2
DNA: TGTGCCAGCTCACCACCGGGGGGCCCGAACACCGGGGAGCTGTTTTTT
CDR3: CASSPPGGPNTGELFF

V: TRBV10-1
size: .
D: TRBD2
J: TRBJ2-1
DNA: TGCGCCACCCCGGGGGGGGGTCCGAGCTCCTACAATGAGCAGTTCTTC
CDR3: CATPGGGPSSYNEQFF

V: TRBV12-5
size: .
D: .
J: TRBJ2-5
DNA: TGTGCTAGTGGCCTAGGGCAACAGACCCAGTACTTC
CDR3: CASGLGQQTQYF

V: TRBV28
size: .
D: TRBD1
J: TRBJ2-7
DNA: TGTGCCAGCCTCGGACAGGGCTACGGGCAGTACTTC
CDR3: CASLGQGYGQYF

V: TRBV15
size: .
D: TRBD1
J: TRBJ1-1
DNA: TGTGCCACCAGCAGAGGGACAGGGGGCTCCATTGATGTGAACACTGAAGCTTTCTTT
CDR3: CATSRGTGGSIDVNTEAFF

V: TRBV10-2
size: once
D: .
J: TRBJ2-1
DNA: TGCGCCAGCAGTGCGGGGAATCCCAATGAGCAGTTCTTC
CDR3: CASSAGNPNEQFF